Sequencing of this TCR beta chain was carried out in a study of CD8 T cells in Susac syndrome. The RNA, 0.5 to 1 ug, was put through reverse transcription using random hexamers. TCRdb processed the immunoSEQ multiplex PCR reads anew with MiXCR; each CDR3 protein has one entry. Among 200,000 to 250,000 distinct CDR3 sequences listed, approximately 95% were seen once. The CDR3 has 14 residues. The germline V gene has CDR1 DFQATT and CDR2 SNEGSKA (reference sequence). With 1 base clipped from V and 5 bases from J, the junction kept 6 bases outside the gene matches. The rearrangement links TRBV20-1 to TRBJ2-5, with 8 bases identical to TRBD2. Sequencing was performed on CD4+ T cells from PBMCs. The receptor's source is a human donor with multiple sclerosis. CDR3 in DNA: TGCAGTGCTAGAGCCAGACGCGGGGGGGAGACCCAGTACTTC. It codes for CSARARRGGETQYF.